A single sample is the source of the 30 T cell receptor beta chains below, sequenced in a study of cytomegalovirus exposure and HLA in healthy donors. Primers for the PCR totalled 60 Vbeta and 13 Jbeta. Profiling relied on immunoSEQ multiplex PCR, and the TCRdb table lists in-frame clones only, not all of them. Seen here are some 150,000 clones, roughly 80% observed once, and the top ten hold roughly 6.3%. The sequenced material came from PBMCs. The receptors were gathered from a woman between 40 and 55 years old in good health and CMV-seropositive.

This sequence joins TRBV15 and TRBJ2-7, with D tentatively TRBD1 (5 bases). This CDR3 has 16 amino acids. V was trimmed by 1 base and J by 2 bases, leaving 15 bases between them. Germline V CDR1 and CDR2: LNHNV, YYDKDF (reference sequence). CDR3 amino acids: CATSRGSGQGPYEQYF. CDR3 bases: TGTGCCACCAGCAGAGGGTCCGGGCAGGGCCCCTACGAGCAGTACTTC.

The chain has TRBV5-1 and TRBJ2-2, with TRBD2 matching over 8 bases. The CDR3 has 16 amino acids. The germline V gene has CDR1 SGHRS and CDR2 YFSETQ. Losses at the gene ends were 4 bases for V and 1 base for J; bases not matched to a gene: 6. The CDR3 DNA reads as TGCGCCAGCAGCGTGAATAGCGGGGTGAACACCGGGGAGCTGTTTTTT. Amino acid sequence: CASSVNSGVNTGELFF.

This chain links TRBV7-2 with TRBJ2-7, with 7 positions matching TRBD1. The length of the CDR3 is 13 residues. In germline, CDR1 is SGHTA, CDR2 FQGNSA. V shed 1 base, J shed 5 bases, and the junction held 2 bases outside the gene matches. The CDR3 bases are TGTGCCAGCAGCTTAGGACAGGGAAACGAGCAGTACTTC. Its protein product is CASSLGQGNEQYF.

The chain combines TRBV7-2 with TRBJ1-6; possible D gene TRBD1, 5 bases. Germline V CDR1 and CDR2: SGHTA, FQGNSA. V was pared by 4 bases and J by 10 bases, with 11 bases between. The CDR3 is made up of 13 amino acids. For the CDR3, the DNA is TGTGCCAGCAGCTGGCAGGGAAGCTCACCCCTCCACTTT. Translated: CASSWQGSSPLHF.

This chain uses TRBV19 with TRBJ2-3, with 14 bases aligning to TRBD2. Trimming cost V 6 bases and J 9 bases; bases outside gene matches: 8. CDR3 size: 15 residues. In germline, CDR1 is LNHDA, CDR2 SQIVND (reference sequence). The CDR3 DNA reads TGTGCCAGTAGCAGCGAGGGACTAGCGGGGGACACGCAGTATTTT. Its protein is CASSSEGLAGDTQYF.

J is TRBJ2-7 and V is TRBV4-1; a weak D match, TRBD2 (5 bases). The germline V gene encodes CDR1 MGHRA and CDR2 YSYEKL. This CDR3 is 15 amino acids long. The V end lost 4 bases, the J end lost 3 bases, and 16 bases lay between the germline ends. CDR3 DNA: TGCGCCAGCAGCCTCCGGGGTGGAGGAGGCTACGAGCAGTACTTC. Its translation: CASSLRGGGGYEQYF.

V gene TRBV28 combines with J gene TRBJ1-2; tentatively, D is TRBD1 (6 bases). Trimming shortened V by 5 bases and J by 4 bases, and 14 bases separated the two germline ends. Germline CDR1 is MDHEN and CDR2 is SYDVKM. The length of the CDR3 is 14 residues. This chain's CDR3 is CASSQNRETYGYTF. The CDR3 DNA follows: TGTGCCAGCAGTCAAAACAGGGAAACCTATGGCTACACCTTC.

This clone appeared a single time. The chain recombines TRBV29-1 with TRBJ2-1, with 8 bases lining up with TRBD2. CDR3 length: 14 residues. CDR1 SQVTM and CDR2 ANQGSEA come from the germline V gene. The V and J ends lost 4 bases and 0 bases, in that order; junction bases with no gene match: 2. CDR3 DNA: TGCAGCGTTGCCCGGGGGGGCTCCTACAATGAGCAGTTCTTC. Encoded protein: CSVARGGSYNEQFF.

CDR3 in DNA: TGTGCCAGCAGTGTAGGAGGGTCCAAGGCGTTCTTC. This sequence encodes CASSVGGSKAFF. The chain employs TRBV2 and TRBJ2-1; tentative D call: TRBD2 (6 bases). The CDR3 loop spans 12 amino acids. Germline lookup yields CDR1 SNHLY and CDR2 FYNNEI. Deletions cut 4 bases from V and 15 bases from J, with 16 bases between.

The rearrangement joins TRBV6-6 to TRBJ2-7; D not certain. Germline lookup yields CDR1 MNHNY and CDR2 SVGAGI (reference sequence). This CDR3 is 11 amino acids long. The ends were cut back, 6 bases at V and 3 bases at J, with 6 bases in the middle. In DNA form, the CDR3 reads TGTGCCAGCAGCCCCAGCTACGAGCAGTACTTC. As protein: CASSPSYEQYF.

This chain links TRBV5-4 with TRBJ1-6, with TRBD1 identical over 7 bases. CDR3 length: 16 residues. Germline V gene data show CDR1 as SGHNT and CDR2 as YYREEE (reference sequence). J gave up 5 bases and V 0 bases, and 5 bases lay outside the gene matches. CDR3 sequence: CASSLEAGGNNSPLHF. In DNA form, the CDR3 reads TGTGCCAGCAGCTTGGAGGCAGGGGGGAATAATTCACCCCTCCACTTT.

The CDR3 sequence is CASSQATGMNTEAFF. The CDR3 DNA sequence: TGTGCCAGCAGCCAAGCAACGGGGATGAACACTGAAGCTTTCTTT. The chain couples TRBV4-2 to TRBJ1-1; D ambiguous. Germline lookup yields CDR1 LGHNA and CDR2 YNFKEQ. This CDR3 comprises 15 residues. V lost 1 base and J lost 0, with 9 bases in between.

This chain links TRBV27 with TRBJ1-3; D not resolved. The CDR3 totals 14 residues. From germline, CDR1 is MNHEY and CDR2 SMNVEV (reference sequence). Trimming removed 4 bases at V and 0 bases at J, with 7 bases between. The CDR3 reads CASSSSYSGNTIYF. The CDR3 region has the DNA TGTGCCAGCAGTTCCTCTTACTCTGGAAACACCATATATTTT.

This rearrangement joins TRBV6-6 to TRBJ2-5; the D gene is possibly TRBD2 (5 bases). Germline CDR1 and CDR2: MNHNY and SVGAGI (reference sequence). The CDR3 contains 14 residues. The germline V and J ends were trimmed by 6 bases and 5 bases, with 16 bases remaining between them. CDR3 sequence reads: CASSRAMPGETQYF. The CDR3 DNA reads TGTGCCAGCAGCCGGGCCATGCCGGGGGAGACCCAGTACTTC.

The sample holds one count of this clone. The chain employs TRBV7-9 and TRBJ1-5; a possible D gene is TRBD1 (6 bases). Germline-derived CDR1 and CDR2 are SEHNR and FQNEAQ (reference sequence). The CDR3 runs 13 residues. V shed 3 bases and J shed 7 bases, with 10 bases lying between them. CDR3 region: CASSLGQGQPQHF. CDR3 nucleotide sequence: TGTGCCAGCAGCTTGGGGCAGGGGCAGCCCCAGCATTTT.

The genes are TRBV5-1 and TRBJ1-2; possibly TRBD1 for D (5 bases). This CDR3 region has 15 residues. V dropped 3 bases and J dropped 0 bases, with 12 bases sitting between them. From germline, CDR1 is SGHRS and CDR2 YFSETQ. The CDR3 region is CASSSGMTANYGYTF. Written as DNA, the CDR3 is TGCGCCAGCAGCTCAGGAATGACAGCTAACTATGGCTACACCTTC.

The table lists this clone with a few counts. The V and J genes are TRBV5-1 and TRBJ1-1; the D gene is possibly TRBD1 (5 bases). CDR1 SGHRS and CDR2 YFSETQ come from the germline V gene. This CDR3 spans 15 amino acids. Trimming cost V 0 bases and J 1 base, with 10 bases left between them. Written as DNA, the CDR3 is TGCGCCAGCAGCTTGGCTGGGGGGGGGAACACTGAAGCTTTCTTT. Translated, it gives CASSLAGGGNTEAFF.

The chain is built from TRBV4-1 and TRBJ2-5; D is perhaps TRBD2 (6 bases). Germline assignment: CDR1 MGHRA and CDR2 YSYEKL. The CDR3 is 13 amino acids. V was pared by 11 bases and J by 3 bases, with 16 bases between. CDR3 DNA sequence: TGCGCCGCCCGGGGGACCGGGGAAGAGACCCAGTACTTC. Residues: CAARGTGEETQYF.

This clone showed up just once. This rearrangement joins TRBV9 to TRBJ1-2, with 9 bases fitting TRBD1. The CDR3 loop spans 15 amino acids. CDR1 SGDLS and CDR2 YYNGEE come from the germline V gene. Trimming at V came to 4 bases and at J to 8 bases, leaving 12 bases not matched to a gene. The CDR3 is CASSSNGQGSGGYTF. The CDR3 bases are TGTGCCAGCAGCTCAAACGGACAGGGGAGCGGCGGCTACACCTTC. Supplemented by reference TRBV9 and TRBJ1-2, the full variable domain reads DSGVTQTPKHLITATGQRVTLRCSPRSGDLSVYWYQQSLDQGLQFLIQYYNGEERAKGNILERFSAQQFPDLHSELNLSSLELGDSALYFCASSSNGQGSGGYTFGSGTRLTVV.

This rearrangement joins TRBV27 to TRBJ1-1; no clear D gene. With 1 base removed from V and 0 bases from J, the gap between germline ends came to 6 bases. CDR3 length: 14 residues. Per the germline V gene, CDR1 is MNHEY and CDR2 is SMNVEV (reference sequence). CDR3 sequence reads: CASSLFPMNTEAFF. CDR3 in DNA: TGTGCCAGCAGTTTATTCCCAATGAACACTGAAGCTTTCTTT.

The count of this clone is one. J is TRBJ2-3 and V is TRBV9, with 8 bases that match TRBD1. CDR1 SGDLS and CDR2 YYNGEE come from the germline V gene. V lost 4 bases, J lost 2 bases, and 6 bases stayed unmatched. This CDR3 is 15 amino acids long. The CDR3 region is CASSRQGAVTDTQYF. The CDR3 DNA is TGTGCCAGCAGCCGGCAGGGGGCAGTCACAGATACGCAGTATTTT.

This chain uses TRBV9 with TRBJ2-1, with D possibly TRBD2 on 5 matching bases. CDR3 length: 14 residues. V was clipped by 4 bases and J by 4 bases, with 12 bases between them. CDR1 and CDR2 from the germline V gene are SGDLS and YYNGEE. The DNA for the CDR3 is TGTGCCAGCAGCCCTCCCGGAGGTTACAATGAGCAGTTCTTC. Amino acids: CASSPPGGYNEQFF.

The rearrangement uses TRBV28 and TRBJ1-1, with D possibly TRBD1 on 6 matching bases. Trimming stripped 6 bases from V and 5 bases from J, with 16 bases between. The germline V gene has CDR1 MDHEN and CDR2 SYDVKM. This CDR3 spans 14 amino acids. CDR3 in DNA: TGTGCCAGCAGCCAAGGGGGGGCGCAGACTGAAGCTTTCTTT. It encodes CASSQGGAQTEAFF.

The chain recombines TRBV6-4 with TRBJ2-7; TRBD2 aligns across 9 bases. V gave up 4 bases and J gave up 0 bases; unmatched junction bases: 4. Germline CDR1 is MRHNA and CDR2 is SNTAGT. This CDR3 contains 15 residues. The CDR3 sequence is CASSVSGGSSYEQYF. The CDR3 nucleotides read TGTGCCAGCAGTGTGAGCGGGGGGAGCTCCTACGAGCAGTACTTC.

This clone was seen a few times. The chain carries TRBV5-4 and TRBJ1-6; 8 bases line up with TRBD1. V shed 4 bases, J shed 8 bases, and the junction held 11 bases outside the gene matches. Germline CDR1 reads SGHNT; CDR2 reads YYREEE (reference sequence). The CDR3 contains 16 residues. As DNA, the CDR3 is TGTGCCAGCAGCAGTCCACTCGGACAGGGAGATTCACCCCTCCACTTT. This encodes CASSSPLGQGDSPLHF.

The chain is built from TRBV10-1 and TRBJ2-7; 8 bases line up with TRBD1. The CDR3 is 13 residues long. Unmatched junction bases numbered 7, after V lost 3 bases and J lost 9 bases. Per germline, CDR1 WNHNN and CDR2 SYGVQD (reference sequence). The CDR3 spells CASSEPGGGVQYF. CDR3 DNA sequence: TGCGCCAGCAGTGAACCAGGGGGCGGAGTGCAGTACTTC.

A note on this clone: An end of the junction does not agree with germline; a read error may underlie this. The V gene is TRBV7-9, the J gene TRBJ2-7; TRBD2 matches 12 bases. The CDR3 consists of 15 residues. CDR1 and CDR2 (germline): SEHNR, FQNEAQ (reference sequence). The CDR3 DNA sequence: TGTTCCAGCAGCTTGACTAGCGGGGGAGTCTACGAGCAGTACTTC. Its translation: CSSSLTSGGVYEQYF.

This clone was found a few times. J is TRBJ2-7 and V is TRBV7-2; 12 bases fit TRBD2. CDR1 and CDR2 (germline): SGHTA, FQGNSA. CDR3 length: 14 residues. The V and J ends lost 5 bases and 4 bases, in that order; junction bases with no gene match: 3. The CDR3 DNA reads TGTGCCAGCAGCCGGACTAGCGGGGATTACGAGCAGTACTTC. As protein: CASSRTSGDYEQYF. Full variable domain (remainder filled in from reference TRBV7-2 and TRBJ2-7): GAGVSQSPSNKVTEKGKDVELRCDPISGHTALYWYRQSLGQGLEFLIYFQGNSAPDKSGLPSDRFSAERTGGSVSTLTIQRTQQEDSAVYLCASSRTSGDYEQYFGPGTRLTVT.

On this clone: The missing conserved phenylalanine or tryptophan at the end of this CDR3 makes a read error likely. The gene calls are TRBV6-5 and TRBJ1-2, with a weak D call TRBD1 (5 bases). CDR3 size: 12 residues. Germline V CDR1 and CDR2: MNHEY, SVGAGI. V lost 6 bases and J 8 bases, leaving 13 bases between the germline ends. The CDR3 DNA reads TGTGCCAGCAGCAACGGGGGGGACGGCTACACCCTC. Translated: CASSNGGDGYTL.

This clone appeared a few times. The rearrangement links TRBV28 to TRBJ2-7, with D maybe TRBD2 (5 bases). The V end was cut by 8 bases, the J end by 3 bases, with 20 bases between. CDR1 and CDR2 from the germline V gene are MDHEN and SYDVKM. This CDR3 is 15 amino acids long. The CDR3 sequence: CASPLEREGGYEQYF. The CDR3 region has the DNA TGTGCCAGCCCCCTGGAGCGAGAGGGCGGCTACGAGCAGTACTTC. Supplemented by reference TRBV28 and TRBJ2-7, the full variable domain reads DVKVTQSSRYLVKRTGEKVFLECVQDMDHENMFWYRQDPGLGLRLIYFSYDVKMKEKGDIPEGYSVSREKKERFSLILESASTNQTSMYLCASPLEREGGYEQYFGPGTRLTVT.